What follows is one T cell receptor beta chain and its context. Its antigen is unidentified. The CDR3 sequence is 14 residues long. V was pared by 7 bases and J by 0 bases, with 10 bases between. Germline assignment: CDR1 LNHDA and CDR2 SQIVND (reference sequence). Some clones are missing from TCRdb's copy, which holds only in-frame ones; the method was immunoSEQ multiplex PCR. The data show 50,000 to 65,000 clones, roughly 79% seen once. Expansion of antigen-specific CD4+ T cells with viral peptide pools was carried out by the ViraFEST assay before sequencing. The culture ran for 10 days, and then CD4+ T cells were isolated. People in the vaccine group had not been infected with SARS-CoV-2 before, and their nucleocapsid antibodies were negative. This specimen comes from a study of vaccination effects on CD4 cells after COVID-19.

Material: CD4+ T cells from PBMCs cultured with HCoV-OC43 spike peptides, obtained before COVID-19 vaccination. Described subset: HCoV-OC43 spike overlapping peptide pool stimulation. The chain uses TRBV19 and TRBJ1-5; a possible D gene is TRBD1 (6 bases). The clonotype was recovered from a human donor who received a COVID-19 vaccine. CDR3 region: CASTTGNSNQPQHF. CDR3 coding DNA: TGTGCCAGTACCACAGGGAATAGCAATCAGCCCCAGCATTTT.